This T cell receptor (beta chain) was profiled in a study of read filtering for tumor transcriptome and immune sequencing. Study-level information: Among patients, approximately 17 were male and around 15 female, aged roughly 45 to 80 (mean about 66).

Germline CDR1 and CDR2: SGHTA and FQGNSA. V was pared by 3 bases and J by 7 bases, with 13 bases between. The CDR3 length is 13 residues. This clonotype was seen repeatedly, ten times or more. Molecular barcoded adaptors covering alpha/delta and beta/gamma chains were used on around 400 ng RNA. From the reads, TCRdb called clonotypes with MiXCR, one entry per CDR3 protein. This sample has roughly 130,000 distinct CDR3 sequences; roughly 13% occur once, and the top ten carry approximately 10%. This clonotype originated in a donor at least 40 years old with multiple myeloma. V usage is TRBV7-2 and J usage is TRBJ2-7; D not certain. Sequencing was performed on a population of CD138-negative cells sorted from bone marrow. The CDR3 DNA sequence: TGTGCCAGCAGCTTCGACGGCACGCGGGAGCAGTACTTC. Its translation: CASSFDGTREQYF.